The clone carrying this T cell receptor (beta chain) was detected only once. Its antigen is currently unknown. The primer mix had 60 Vbeta and 13 Jbeta primers. Method: immunoSEQ multiplex PCR; TCRdb's copy keeps in-frame clones and lacks some. The table has about 140,000 clones, 82% seen once. These data belong to a study of cytomegalovirus exposure and HLA in healthy donors. Findings and caveats of the study: A later analysis found most CMV-associated TCR beta chains apparently HLA-restricted. The study recorded some 160 TCR beta chains that were cytomegalovirus-associated. In a later analysis, a missense DCLRE1C variant was linked to TCR beta V- and J-gene trimming.

The CDR3 runs to 15 residues. The germline CDR1 and CDR2 sequences are SGHVS and FNYEAQ. J gave up 2 bases and V 8 bases, and 6 bases lay outside the gene matches. The sequence was collected from a woman aged 55-70 years in good health and CMV-seropositive. Sequences were obtained from PBMCs. The rearrangement joins TRBV7-6 to TRBJ2-2; 9 bases are a match to TRBD1. In nucleotides, the CDR3 is TGTGCCAGCCGGGGACAGGGACTTAACACCGGGGAGCTGTTTTTT. This gives the protein CASRGQGLNTGELFF.